This T cell receptor beta chain was retrieved from a study of vaccination and CD4 T cells after COVID-19. Turning to the study itself: Stimuli were overlapping spike peptide pools of SARS-CoV-2 and three common cold coronaviruses (HCoV-NL63, HCoV-OC43, HCoV-229E).

This sample's time point: late sampling 161 to 241 days after vaccination in a few convalescent patients. Documented treatment: roughly ten-day PBMC culture with coronavirus spike peptide pools or control peptides (ViraFEST assay). Of note for this clonotype: The antigen is undetermined.

Sequence data for DNA of cultured CD4+ T cells were generated by the Oncomine TCR Beta short-read assay. TCRdb fed the PCR reads into MiXCR, producing one record per CDR3 protein. The data contain 15,000 to 20,000 distinct CDR3 sequences, approximately 48% of them singletons. General observations from the study: In median terms, SARS-CoV-2-reactive clonotypes went from roughly 21 to 40, a nonsignificant rise.

The sequencing used CD4+ T cells from blood, cultured in vitro, collected about 7 months after SARS-CoV-2 vaccination. This clonotype was obtained from a human donor who had recovered from COVID-19.

CDR3 region: CASSWGAGETQYF. In nucleotides, the CDR3 is TGTGCCAGCAGCTGGGGGGCGGGGGAGACCCAGTACTTC. The chain recombines TRBV7-9 with TRBJ2-5; D might be TRBD1 or TRBD2, each matching 6 bases. This CDR3 spans 13 amino acids. Trimming left V 4 bases short and J 5 bases short, with 11 bases between. Germline-derived CDR1 and CDR2 are SEHNR and FQNEAQ (reference sequence).